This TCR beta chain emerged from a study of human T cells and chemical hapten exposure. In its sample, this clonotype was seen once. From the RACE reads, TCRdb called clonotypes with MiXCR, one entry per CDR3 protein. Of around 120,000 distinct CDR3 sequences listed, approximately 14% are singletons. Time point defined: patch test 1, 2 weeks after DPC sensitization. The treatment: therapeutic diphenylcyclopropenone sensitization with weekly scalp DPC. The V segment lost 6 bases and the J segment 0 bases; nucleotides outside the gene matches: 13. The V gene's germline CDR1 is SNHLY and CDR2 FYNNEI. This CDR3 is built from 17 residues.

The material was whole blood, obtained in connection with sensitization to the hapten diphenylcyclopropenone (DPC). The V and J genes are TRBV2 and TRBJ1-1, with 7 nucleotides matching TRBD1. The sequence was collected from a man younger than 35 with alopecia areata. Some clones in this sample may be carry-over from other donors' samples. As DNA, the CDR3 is TGTGCCAGCAGACGACGGACAGGCCGGATCATGAACACTGAAGCTTTCTTT. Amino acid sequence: CASRRRTGRIMNTEAFF.